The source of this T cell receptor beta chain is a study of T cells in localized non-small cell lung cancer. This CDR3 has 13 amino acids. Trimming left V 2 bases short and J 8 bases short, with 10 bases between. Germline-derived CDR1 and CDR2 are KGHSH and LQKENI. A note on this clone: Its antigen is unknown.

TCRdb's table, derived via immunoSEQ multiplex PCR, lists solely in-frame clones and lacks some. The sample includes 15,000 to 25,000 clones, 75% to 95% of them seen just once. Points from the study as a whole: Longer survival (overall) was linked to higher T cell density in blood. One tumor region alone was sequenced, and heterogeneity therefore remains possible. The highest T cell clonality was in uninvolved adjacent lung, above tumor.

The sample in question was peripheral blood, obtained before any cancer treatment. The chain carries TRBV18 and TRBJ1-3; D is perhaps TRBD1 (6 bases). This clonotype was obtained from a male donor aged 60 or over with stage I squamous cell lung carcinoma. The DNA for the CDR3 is TGTGCCAGCTCACCAAGCCAGGGGTACACCATATATTTT. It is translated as CASSPSQGYTIYF.